The 25 T cell receptor beta chains reported below all come from one sample, sequenced in a study of metastatic and nonmetastatic thyroid tumors. TCRdb ran MiXCR on the PCR reads. The repertoire holds approximately 28,000 clones, with approximately 17% as singletons. There were no patients who had received any treatment before thyroid surgery. The specimen was blood. The source is a male donor with papillary thyroid cancer or a benign thyroid nodule (not recorded which). Some clones in this sample may be carry-over from other donors' samples.

This clone has ten or more counts. V is TRBV11-3 and J is TRBJ2-2; D remains ambiguous. The CDR3 loop spans 15 amino acids. The germline V and J ends were trimmed by 0 bases and 7 bases, with 12 bases remaining between them. Per germline, CDR1 SGHNT and CDR2 YENEEA. The CDR3 coding sequence is TGTGCCAGCAGCTTAGAGGGCTGGACGGTCGGGGAGCTGTTTTTT. Its protein is CASSLEGWTVGELFF.

At least ten counts were recorded for this clone. The rearrangement links TRBV29-1 to TRBJ2-7; TRBD1 might be the D (6 bases). The V gene's germline CDR1 is SQVTM and CDR2 ANQGSEA. The CDR3 sequence is 15 residues long. The V and J ends lost 7 bases and 1 base respectively, with 20 bases between them. This CDR3 reads CSAGGVQGPSYEQYF. In DNA form, the CDR3 reads TGCAGCGCCGGTGGGGTACAGGGCCCTTCCTACGAGCAGTACTTC.

This clone showed up many times. The chain couples TRBV18 to TRBJ2-7; D uncertain. V gave up 6 bases and J gave up 2 bases, with 11 bases separating them. CDR1 KGHSH and CDR2 LQKENI come from the germline V gene. This CDR3 is 13 amino acids long. The CDR3 sequence is CASSSDLPYEQYF. The CDR3 DNA follows: TGTGCCAGCTCCTCGGATTTACCCTACGAGCAGTACTTC.

Comments on this clone: The missing conserved phenylalanine or tryptophan at the end of this CDR3 makes a read error likely. CDR3 region: CSARTIASYEQYY. The CDR3 region has the DNA TGCAGTGCTAGGACTATCGCCTCCTACGAGCAGTACTAC. The rearrangement uses TRBV20-1 and TRBJ2-7; tentative D call: TRBD2 (5 bases). The CDR3 has 13 amino acids. V gave up 3 bases and J gave up 0 bases, with 9 bases separating them. Germline V gene lookup returns CDR1 DFQATT and CDR2 SNEGSKA (reference sequence).

Ten or more counts support this clone. This clone may be a read error of a much larger clone one base away. The chain joins TRBV7-9 to TRBJ2-1; 10 positions agree with TRBD2. Germline V gives CDR1 SEHNR, CDR2 FQNEAQ (reference sequence). Germline trimming cut 6 bases from V and 9 bases from J; bases unmatched to any gene: 8. CDR3 length: 14 residues. This CDR3 is CASSQGLAISEQFF. CDR3 in DNA: TGTGCCAGCAGTCAGGGACTAGCGATCAGTGAGCAGTTCTTC.

By sample fraction, this clone is medium-sized. Distinct nucleotide sequences in the sample also encode this CDR3. The J gene is TRBJ2-6, the V gene TRBV20-1; a possible D gene is TRBD2 (6 bases). There are 16 residues in the CDR3. V was clipped by 0 bases and J by 2 bases, with 11 bases between them. Germline V CDR1 and CDR2: DFQATT, SNEGSKA (reference sequence). The CDR3 here is CSARDHGGTGANVLTF. The CDR3, as DNA: TGCAGTGCTAGAGATCATGGAGGGACTGGGGCCAACGTCCTGACTTTC.

This clone has ten or more counts. This sequence joins TRBV19 and TRBJ2-5; TRBD1 matches at 11 bases. J was trimmed by 5 bases and V by 10 bases; bases with no gene match: 9. The CDR3 runs to 14 residues. Germline V gene data show CDR1 as LNHDA and CDR2 as SQIVND (reference sequence). The CDR3 reads CATGQGVLGETQYF. The DNA of the CDR3 is TGTGCCACGGGACAGGGGGTCCTTGGGGAGACCCAGTACTTC.

This clone was picked up a small number of times. The gene calls are TRBV25-1 and TRBJ2-6; D not resolved. The CDR3 covers 16 residues. Germline V gene data show CDR1 as MGHDK and CDR2 as SYGVNS. Trimming shortened V by 5 bases and J by 0 bases, and 11 bases separated the two germline ends. In nucleotides, the CDR3 is TGTGCCAGCAGTCCCCCGGGCTACTCTGGGGCCAACGTCCTGACTTTC. This gives the protein CASSPPGYSGANVLTF. Looking up the rest from reference TRBV25-1 and TRBJ2-6 gives the full variable domain: EADIYQTPRYLVIGTGKKITLECSQTMGHDKMYWYQQDPGMELHLIHYSYGVNSTEKGDLSSESTVSRIRTEHFPLTLESARPSHTSQYLCASSPPGYSGANVLTFGAGSRLTVL.

By its share, this clone is medium-sized. The rearrangement uses TRBV28 and TRBJ2-7; D is undetermined. The CDR3 extends over 13 amino acids. Trimming removed 4 bases at V and 2 bases at J, with 9 bases between. The germline CDR1 and CDR2 sequences are MDHEN and SYDVKM. CDR3 protein: CASSSSRTYEQYF. The CDR3 region has the DNA TGTGCCAGCAGTTCGTCCCGTACCTACGAGCAGTACTTC.

This clone was recorded a few times. The chain has TRBV6-1 and TRBJ2-3, with 8 bases fitting TRBD1. The V segment lost 6 bases and the J segment 3 bases; nucleotides outside the gene matches: 8. This CDR3 is 15 amino acids long. Germline assignment: CDR1 MNHNS and CDR2 SASEGT. The CDR3 spells CASSSWTGRTDTQYF. DNA for the CDR3: TGTGCCAGCAGCTCCTGGACAGGGCGGACAGATACGCAGTATTTT.

This clone was seen ten or more times. The chain employs TRBV29-1 and TRBJ2-3; D remains unclear. This CDR3 contains 15 residues. V lost 5 bases and J lost 5, with 20 bases in between. The germline V gene has CDR1 SQVTM and CDR2 ANQGSEA. The CDR3 spells CSVRIWGDSLDTQYF. CDR3 in DNA: TGCAGCGTTCGAATCTGGGGTGACTCACTAGATACGCAGTATTTT.

In regard to this clone: One end of the junction fails to match germline, which may point to a read error. The CDR3 sequence is CASSGTGRQASGRAYEQYF. DNA for the CDR3: TGTGCCAGTAGTGGAACAGGGCGCCAGGCTAGCGGGAGGGCCTACGAGCAGTACTTC. This rearrangement joins TRBV2 to TRBJ2-7; 12 nucleotides align to TRBD2. The CDR3 has 19 amino acids. CDR1 SNHLY and CDR2 FYNNEI come from the germline V gene.

In its sample, this clone was seen many times. This chain uses TRBV6-1 with TRBJ2-3; 11 bases agree with TRBD2. Trimming cost V 6 bases and J 3 bases; bases outside gene matches: 5. The CDR3 consists of 15 residues. Germline V gene sequence: CDR1 MNHNS, CDR2 SASEGT. The CDR3 loop is CASSLLAGDTDTQYF. The CDR3, as DNA: TGTGCCAGCAGCCTACTAGCGGGAGATACAGATACGCAGTATTTT.

Comments on this clone: One base away lies a much larger clone, so this may be a sequencing read error. Other DNA sequences within the sample encode an identical CDR3. The chain uses TRBV3-1 and TRBJ2-7; D remains ambiguous. With 6 bases removed from V and 3 bases from J, the gap between germline ends came to 6 bases. The CDR3 length is 11 residues. Germline lookup yields CDR1 LGHDT and CDR2 YNNKEL (reference sequence). The CDR3 spells CASSVHYEQYF. The CDR3 nucleotides read TGTGCCAGCAGTGTACACTACGAGCAGTACTTC.

Comments on this clone: The junction shows a germline mismatch at one end, possibly a read error. V gene TRBV28 combines with J gene TRBJ2-5; 15 positions match TRBD2. CDR1 MDHEN and CDR2 SYDVKM come from the germline V gene. The CDR3 consists of 20 residues. CDR3 protein: CASSSAPLGLAGGMRETKYF. CDR3 nucleotides: TGTGCCAGCAGTTCGGCCCCCCTCGGACTAGCGGGAGGGATGAGGGAGACCAAGTACTTC.

This clone has a count of ten or more. The chain couples TRBV9 to TRBJ2-1; D remains unclear. The CDR3 is 11 residues long. From germline, CDR1 is SGDLS and CDR2 YYNGEE. The V end lost 0 bases, the J end lost 8 bases, and 3 bases lay between the germline ends. This CDR3 reads CASSVEDEQFF. The CDR3 DNA reads as TGTGCCAGCAGCGTAGAAGATGAGCAGTTCTTC. The full variable domain, completed using reference TRBV9 and TRBJ2-1, is DSGVTQTPKHLITATGQRVTLRCSPRSGDLSVYWYQQSLDQGLQFLIQYYNGEERAKGNILERFSAQQFPDLHSELNLSSLELGDSALYFCASSVEDEQFFGPGTRLTVL.

There are many counts of this clone. The V gene is TRBV28, the J gene TRBJ2-5, with D perhaps matching TRBD1 or TRBD2 (5 bases each). Trimming took 6 bases from V and 5 from J, leaving 16 bases between them. Germline assignment: CDR1 MDHEN and CDR2 SYDVKM. The CDR3 sequence is 14 residues long. The CDR3 bases are TGTGCCAGCAGGGGGCTTTTTGGCGGGGAGACCCAGTACTTC. Its protein product is CASRGLFGGETQYF.

The gene calls are TRBV20-1 and TRBJ1-1; no clear D gene. Trimming cost V 5 bases and J 1 base, with 5 bases left between them. Germline V gives CDR1 DFQATT, CDR2 SNEGSKA (reference sequence). CDR3 size: 11 residues. CDR3 amino acids: CSAAPNTEAFF. In DNA form, the CDR3 reads TGCAGTGCTGCCCCGAACACTGAAGCTTTCTTT.

The chain recombines TRBV18 with TRBJ1-1; no clear D. The germline V and J ends were trimmed by 1 base and 10 bases, with 13 bases remaining between them. Germline assignment: CDR1 KGHSH and CDR2 LQKENI. The CDR3 is 13 residues long. In DNA, the CDR3 is TGTGCCAGCTCACCACAGGAAAGCTTTGGAGCTTTCTTT. This gives the protein CASSPQESFGAFF.

The sample holds many counts of this clone. V is TRBV19 and J is TRBJ1-1; maybe TRBD1 (6 bases). This CDR3 has 13 residues. Per the germline V gene, CDR1 is LNHDA and CDR2 is SQIVND (reference sequence). Trimming shortened V by 6 bases and J by 6 bases, and 14 bases separated the two germline ends. As DNA, the CDR3 is TGTGCCAGTAGGCAAACAGGGCCCGCTGAAGCTTTCTTT. It codes for CASRQTGPAEAFF.

This chain uses TRBV7-6 with TRBJ2-7, with 7 nucleotides matching TRBD1. The CDR3 totals 16 residues. Germline CDR1 and CDR2: SGHVS and FNYEAQ. V gave up 3 bases and J gave up 5 bases; unmatched junction bases: 13. The CDR3 region is CASSFRPVTGFHEQYF. The CDR3 bases are TGTGCCAGCAGCTTCCGTCCCGTGACAGGGTTTCACGAGCAGTACTTC.

In this sample, this clone turned up many times. The chain couples TRBV19 to TRBJ1-4; D remains unclear. Trimming removed 6 bases at V and 7 bases at J, with 9 bases between. Germline CDR1 and CDR2: LNHDA and SQIVND (reference sequence). This CDR3 has 12 residues. Written as DNA, the CDR3 is TGTGCCAGTAGACGAGGTGGTGAAAAACTGTTTTTT. Translating gives CASRRGGEKLFF.

The table lists this clone with many counts. J is TRBJ2-1 and V is TRBV7-2; TRBD1 matches at 8 bases. There are 14 residues in the CDR3. Germline CDR1 reads SGHTA; CDR2 reads FQGNSA. V was clipped by 5 bases and J by 10 bases; unmatched bases: 10. The CDR3 sequence: CASSPGQGYGEQFF. CDR3 bases: TGTGCCAGCAGCCCTGGACAGGGTTATGGCGAGCAGTTCTTC.

This clone was seen many times. The J gene is TRBJ2-1, the V gene TRBV19, with TRBD1 matching over 9 bases. CDR1 and CDR2 from the germline V gene are LNHDA and SQIVND (reference sequence). CDR3 length equals 15 residues. Trimming took 4 bases from V and 6 from J; bases not matched to a gene: 7. The CDR3 spells CASSRTGVIFNEQFF. The CDR3 DNA reads TGTGCCAGTAGTAGGACAGGGGTCATTTTCAATGAGCAGTTCTTC.

The V gene is TRBV6-5, the J gene TRBJ1-6; TRBD1 matches at 7 bases. Germline V gives CDR1 MNHEY, CDR2 SVGAGI. The CDR3 extends over 15 amino acids. The junction had 11 bases not matched to a gene; V was cut back by 5 bases and J by 10 bases. This CDR3 reads CASSNRGPARSPLHF. The CDR3 coding sequence is TGTGCCAGCAGTAACAGGGGTCCGGCTAGGTCACCCCTCCACTTT.